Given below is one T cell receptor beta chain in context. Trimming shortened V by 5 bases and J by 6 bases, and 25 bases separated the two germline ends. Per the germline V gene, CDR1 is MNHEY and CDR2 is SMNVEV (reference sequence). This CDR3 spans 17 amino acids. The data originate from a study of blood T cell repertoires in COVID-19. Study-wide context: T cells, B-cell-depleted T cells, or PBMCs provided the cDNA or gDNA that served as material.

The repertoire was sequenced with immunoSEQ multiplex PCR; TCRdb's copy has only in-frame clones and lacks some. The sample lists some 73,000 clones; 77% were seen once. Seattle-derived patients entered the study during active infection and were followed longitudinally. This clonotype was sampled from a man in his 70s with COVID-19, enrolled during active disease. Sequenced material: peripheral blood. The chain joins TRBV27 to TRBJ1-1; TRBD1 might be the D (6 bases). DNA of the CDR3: TGTGCCAGCAGTCTAGTGGGAGGGGGGAACAGGGAGGCTGAAGCTTTCTTT. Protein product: CASSLVGGGNREAEAFF.